The clone carrying this TCR beta chain has ten or more counts. No antigen is known for it. This CDR3 is 14 amino acids long. Trimming pared 5 bases from V and 0 bases from J, leaving 11 bases between. Germline V CDR1 and CDR2: MNHNS, SASEGT. This record belongs to a study of glioma-infiltrating T cells after dendritic cell vaccination. The overall study: Treatment, given 2003 to 2012, was autologous tumor lysate-pulsed dendritic cell vaccination. Study-wide findings and caveats: Complete blood and tumor specimen sets were limited to few patients.

Input was roughly 2.2 ug genomic DNA, or all available if less. The protocol was immunoSEQ multiplex PCR, while the TCRdb copy is restricted to in-frame clones and leaves out a portion. The sample holds 90,000 to 100,000 clones, 79% seen once. The sequence was collected from a human donor with glioblastoma. The V gene is TRBV6-1, the J gene TRBJ2-7; TRBD1 is a possible D gene (6 bases). The sample in question was blood, obtained before dendritic cell vaccination. The chain's CDR3 is CASSPRTASYEQYF. The DNA of the CDR3 is TGTGCCAGCAGTCCACGGACAGCCTCCTACGAGCAGTACTTC.